This TCR beta chain derives from a study of response to subunit inactivated influenza vaccine. Overall study results and limits: Each seasonal influenza vaccination recruits few new T cells, the authors suggested.

The V end was cut by 2 bases, the J end by 1 base, with 15 bases between. This CDR3 is 16 amino acids long. Germline V gene sequence: CDR1 MDHEN, CDR2 SYDVKM. TCRdb reprocessed the RT-PCR reads via MiXCR and lists one record per CDR3 protein. Of 550,000 to 650,000 distinct CDR3 sequences in the sample, approximately 12% were seen once. A word on this clonotype: Its specificity is unknown.

The sequence derives from a man aged 45-65 years who received an inactivated influenza vaccine. Sequences were derived from PBMCs from blood, sampled on the day of vaccination. The V gene is TRBV28, the J gene TRBJ2-7, with D perhaps matching TRBD2 (6 bases). The CDR3 sequence is CASSLAGRKHSYEQYF. CDR3 bases: TGTGCCAGCAGTTTAGCGGGGCGGAAGCATTCCTACGAGCAGTACTTC.